These 27 T cell receptor beta chains were all obtained from the same sample, sequenced in a study of shared clonotypes between healthy human individuals. CD8 cells regarded as naive lacked CD45RO, were positively chosen for CCR7, and omitted terminally differentiated effector memory CD45RA+ cells. Only in-frame clones appear in the TCRdb table, and some are missing; sequencing was by immunoSEQ multiplex PCR. The data hold over 2,000,000 clones, with around 93% observed a single time. The sample comprised naive CD8+ T cells from PBMCs. Source of these receptors: a young man in good health. Some clones in this sample may be carry-over from other donors' samples.

The rearrangement uses TRBV27 and TRBJ2-7; D is tentatively TRBD1 or TRBD2 (5 bases each). The CDR3 consists of 11 residues. Germline V gene lookup returns CDR1 MNHEY and CDR2 SMNVEV (reference sequence). The CDR3 DNA reads as TGTGGACGAAATTCTGGGGGCGAGCAGTACTTC. It is translated as CGRNSGGEQYF.

The genes are TRBV4-3 and TRBJ2-1; 10 bases align to TRBD2. Germline V gene data show CDR1 as LGHNA and CDR2 as YSLEER. This CDR3 spans 17 amino acids. V shed 4 bases and J 6 bases; nucleotides not matched to a gene: 12. The CDR3 is CASSPRVSGRLGNEQFF. CDR3 nucleotides: TGCGCCAGCAGCCCACGTGTTAGCGGGAGGCTGGGCAATGAGCAGTTCTTC.

This sequence joins TRBV4-1 and TRBJ2-6; D is uncertain. CDR1 is MGHRA and CDR2 is YSYEKL in the germline V gene. Between the trimmed V and J ends, which lost 4 bases and 0 bases, there was a span of 4 bases. This CDR3 has 14 amino acids. CDR3 protein: CASSPYSGANVLTF. CDR3 DNA sequence: TGCGCCAGCAGCCCCTACTCTGGGGCCAACGTCCTGACTTTC.

The rearrangement joins TRBV7-9 to TRBJ2-5; 9 bases are a match to TRBD1. Trimming took 3 bases from V and 4 from J; bases not matched to a gene: 12. The CDR3 length is 17 residues. Germline CDR1 reads SEHNR; CDR2 reads FQNEAQ (reference sequence). CDR3 in amino acids: CASSFPRGDREGETQYF. The CDR3 region has the DNA TGTGCCAGCAGCTTCCCTAGGGGGGACAGGGAGGGAGAGACCCAGTACTTC.

The gene calls are TRBV19 and TRBJ1-2; D possibly corresponds to TRBD1 (5 bases). Germline V CDR1 and CDR2: LNHDA, SQIVND (reference sequence). This CDR3 comprises 13 residues. V lost 8 bases to trimming and J lost 5 bases, with 15 bases between them. The CDR3 nucleotides read TGTGCCAGTTATGGACACTTCTTTTATGGCTACACCTTC. Its translation is CASYGHFFYGYTF.

The chain carries TRBV6-5 and TRBJ1-2, with a possible D match to TRBD1 (6 bases). The CDR3 loop spans 13 amino acids. Germline V gene data show CDR1 as MNHEY and CDR2 as SVGAGI. V lost 3 bases, J lost 2 bases, and 7 bases lay in between. DNA of the CDR3: TGTGCCAGCAGTTATGGGACAAACTATGGCTACACCTTC. It yields the protein CASSYGTNYGYTF.

V gene TRBV25-1 combines with J gene TRBJ1-4; D gene ambiguous. CDR3 length: 11 amino acids. Trimming shortened V by 3 bases and J by 8 bases, and 4 bases separated the two germline ends. CDR1 is MGHDK, CDR2 SYGVNS, per germline. The CDR3 nucleotides are TGTGCCAGCAGTGATAGGGAAAAACTGTTTTTT. This translates into CASSDREKLFF.

The J gene is TRBJ2-7, the V gene TRBV4-3, with D perhaps matching TRBD1 (5 bases). Per germline, CDR1 LGHNA and CDR2 YSLEER. Trimming removed 6 bases from V and 5 bases from J, with 14 bases in between. CDR3 length: 13 residues. The DNA for the CDR3 is TGCGCCAGCAGTCGAACGCAGGGCCACGAGCAGTACTTC. Its protein is CASSRTQGHEQYF.

This chain joins TRBV7-8 and TRBJ2-1, with TRBD2 matching over 11 bases. The CDR3 is made up of 14 amino acids. The ends lost 8 bases at V and 2 bases at J; junction bases unmatched: 2. Germline lookup yields CDR1 SGHVS and CDR2 FQNEAQ. The DNA of the CDR3 is TGTGCCAGCTGGACTAGCGGGCCCTACAATGAGCAGTTCTTC. Its protein product is CASWTSGPYNEQFF.

The chain uses TRBV7-9 and TRBJ2-3; D not certain. The CDR3 runs 14 residues. V was clipped by 5 bases and J by 5 bases, with 14 bases between them. Looked up from germline, CDR1 is SEHNR and CDR2 is FQNEAQ (reference sequence). CDR3: CASSPDSSQDTQYF. The CDR3 coding sequence is TGTGCCAGCAGCCCCGACTCTTCTCAAGATACGCAGTATTTT.

The J gene is TRBJ1-5, the V gene TRBV28; D is uncertain. V was pared by 6 bases and J by 0 bases, with 6 bases between. The CDR3 consists of 13 residues. Germline CDR1 and CDR2: MDHEN and SYDVKM. CDR3 nucleotides: TGTGCCAGCAGGTTTTATAGCAATCAGCCCCAGCATTTT. Translating it yields CASRFYSNQPQHF.

This chain connects TRBV2 to TRBJ2-1; D unclear. Germline V gene data show CDR1 as SNHLY and CDR2 as FYNNEI. V was pared by 4 bases and J by 6 bases, with 16 bases between. The CDR3 loop spans 15 amino acids. The chain's CDR3 is CASSGRADPLNEQFF. The CDR3 DNA is TGTGCCAGCAGTGGAAGGGCGGATCCCCTCAATGAGCAGTTCTTC.

Remarks on this clone: One junction end disagrees with the germline gene, perhaps due to a read error. This chain uses TRBV19 with TRBJ1-3, with no clear D. This CDR3 spans 11 amino acids. The V gene's germline CDR1 is LNHDA and CDR2 SQIVND (reference sequence). The CDR3 DNA is TGCGCGGGGTCCTCTGGAAACACCATATATTTT. Protein sequence: CAGSSGNTIYF. Drawing the rest from reference TRBV19 and TRBJ1-3, the complete variable domain is DGGITQSPKYLFRKEGQNVTLSCEQNLNHDAMYWYRQDPGQGLRLIYYSQIVNDFQKGDIAEGYSVSREKKESFPLTVTSAQKNPTAFYLCAGSSGNTIYFGEGSWLTVV.

This clone has just one count. The V call is TRBV2, the J call TRBJ1-5; a weak D match, TRBD1 (5 bases). The CDR3 has 16 amino acids. V lost 2 bases, J lost 4 bases, and 15 bases lay in between. Germline loops: CDR1 SNHLY, CDR2 FYNNEI. The CDR3 reads CASSERGGVGNQPQHF. The CDR3, as DNA: TGTGCCAGCAGTGAACGGGGAGGGGTAGGAAATCAGCCCCAGCATTTT.

The chain recombines TRBV5-6 with TRBJ2-7; 9 nucleotides match TRBD2. The ends lost 1 base at V and 5 bases at J; junction bases unmatched: 13. Germline CDR1 is SGHDT and CDR2 is YYEEEE. The CDR3 extends over 17 amino acids. CDR3 residues: CASSLFYRFVAGDEQYF. The CDR3 DNA sequence: TGTGCCAGCAGCTTGTTTTATAGGTTCGTAGCGGGAGACGAGCAGTACTTC.

The chain is built from TRBV27 and TRBJ2-1, with D hard to call. The CDR3 sequence is 15 residues long. Trimming removed 6 bases at V and 6 bases at J, with 18 bases between. CDR1 is MNHEY and CDR2 is SMNVEV in the germline V gene (reference sequence). As DNA, the CDR3 is TGTGCCAGCAGCGTTAGCCTCGCGAGCCCCAATGAGCAGTTCTTC. It is translated as CASSVSLASPNEQFF.

This chain uses TRBV28 with TRBJ1-5; D may be TRBD1 (6 bases). Trimming pared 1 base from V and 3 bases from J, leaving 10 bases between. Germline V gene lookup returns CDR1 MDHEN and CDR2 SYDVKM. CDR3 length: 15 residues. The CDR3 protein is CASSLFRGNNQPQHF. The CDR3 DNA reads as TGTGCCAGCAGTTTATTCAGGGGCAACAATCAGCCCCAGCATTTT. The full variable domain, its missing parts supplied by reference TRBV28 and TRBJ1-5, is DVKVTQSSRYLVKRTGEKVFLECVQDMDHENMFWYRQDPGLGLRLIYFSYDVKMKEKGDIPEGYSVSREKKERFSLILESASTNQTSMYLCASSLFRGNNQPQHFGDGTRLSIL.

For this clone: Other DNA sequences of this sample code for an identical CDR3. V gene TRBV28 combines with J gene TRBJ2-7; possibly TRBD2 for D (6 bases). CDR1 and CDR2 (germline): MDHEN, SYDVKM. This CDR3 comprises 14 residues. Trimming shortened V by 3 bases and J by 1 base, and 10 bases separated the two germline ends. The CDR3 nucleotides are TGTGCCAGCAGTTTCGCGGGGAATTCCTACGAGCAGTACTTC. As protein: CASSFAGNSYEQYF. The variable domain in full, completed from reference TRBV28 and TRBJ2-7, reads DVKVTQSSRYLVKRTGEKVFLECVQDMDHENMFWYRQDPGLGLRLIYFSYDVKMKEKGDIPEGYSVSREKKERFSLILESASTNQTSMYLCASSFAGNSYEQYFGPGTRLTVT.

The rearrangement links TRBV27 to TRBJ1-3; D may be TRBD1 (5 bases). This CDR3 spans 14 amino acids. The V gene lost 5 bases and the J gene lost 0 bases, with 8 bases spanning the gap. Per the germline V gene, CDR1 is MNHEY and CDR2 is SMNVEV (reference sequence). The CDR3 DNA is TGTGCCAGCAGTCCCGGGGGCTCTGGAAACACCATATATTTT. Its protein is CASSPGGSGNTIYF.

The chain couples TRBV9 to TRBJ2-1, with TRBD2 matching over 15 bases. Germline trimming cut 3 bases from V and 6 bases from J; bases unmatched to any gene: 7. CDR3 size: 17 residues. Germline V lookup: CDR1 SGDLS, CDR2 YYNGEE. CDR3 coding DNA: TGTGCCAGCAGCGGGGGACTAGCGGGAGGAAAGGGCAATGAGCAGTTCTTC. This sequence encodes CASSGGLAGGKGNEQFF.

The chain uses TRBV20-1 and TRBJ2-1; D is uncertain. This CDR3 contains 11 residues. Germline V lookup: CDR1 DFQATT, CDR2 SNEGSKA (reference sequence). V lost 3 bases and J lost 5, with 5 bases in between. The CDR3 nucleotides read TGCAGTGCTAGTTGGAACAATGAGCAGTTCTTC. The encoded protein is CSASWNNEQFF.

The genes are TRBV7-9 and TRBJ2-5; maybe TRBD1 (6 bases). Looked up from germline, CDR1 is SEHNR and CDR2 is FQNEAQ (reference sequence). Between the trimmed V and J ends, which lost 1 base and 3 bases, there was a span of 12 bases. The CDR3 has 15 amino acids. CDR3 DNA sequence: TGTGCCAGCAGCTTAGTCTGGGGGCAGAAAGAGACCCAGTACTTC. This sequence encodes CASSLVWGQKETQYF. The full variable domain, completed using reference TRBV7-9 and TRBJ2-5, is DTGVSQNPRHKITKRGQNVTFRCDPISEHNRLYWYRQTLGQGPEFLTYFQNEAQLEKSRLLSDRFSAERPKGSFSTLEIQRTEQGDSAMYLCASSLVWGQKETQYFGPGTRLLVL.

V and J are TRBV7-9 and TRBJ2-1; 8 bases are a match to TRBD1. The CDR3 has 15 residues. Germline V CDR1 and CDR2: SEHNR, FQNEAQ (reference sequence). The J segment lost 0 bases and the V segment lost 3 bases, leaving 1 base of the junction unmatched. Here the CDR3 reads CASSFRGPSYNEQFF. In nucleotides, the CDR3 is TGTGCCAGCAGCTTCAGGGGGCCCTCCTACAATGAGCAGTTCTTC.

As to this clone: The sample carries other DNA sequences with the same CDR3. The V call is TRBV7-9, the J call TRBJ2-7; D remains ambiguous. Germline CDR1 reads SEHNR; CDR2 reads FQNEAQ (reference sequence). Deletions cut 1 base from V and 5 bases from J, with 6 bases between. This CDR3 comprises 12 residues. CDR3 sequence reads: CASSLGANEQYF. The DNA for the CDR3 is TGTGCCAGCAGCTTAGGTGCTAACGAGCAGTACTTC.

This sequence joins TRBV11-2 and TRBJ2-7; TRBD2 aligns across 11 bases. Germline loops: CDR1 SGHAT, CDR2 FQNNGV. The CDR3 totals 15 residues. V dropped 2 bases and J dropped 5; count of bases not matched to a gene: 5. The chain's CDR3 is CASSLPGTSGDEQYF. CDR3 DNA: TGTGCCAGCAGCTTACCCGGGACTAGCGGTGACGAGCAGTACTTC.

This clone is a singleton in its sample. This rearrangement joins TRBV30 to TRBJ2-7; 7 positions match TRBD1. The junction had 3 bases not matched to a gene; V was cut back by 3 bases and J by 1 base. Germline V lookup: CDR1 GTSNPN, CDR2 SVGIG (reference sequence). The CDR3 runs to 13 residues. The CDR3 is CAWSLGQSYEQYF. CDR3 coding DNA: TGTGCCTGGAGCCTGGGACAGTCCTACGAGCAGTACTTC.

The genes are TRBV29-1 and TRBJ2-1, with D possibly being TRBD1 (6 bases). CDR1 and CDR2 from the germline V gene are SQVTM and ANQGSEA. This CDR3 region has 15 residues. V was cut by 5 bases and J by 0 bases, with 14 bases left in between. CDR3 DNA sequence: TGCAGCGTTAGTCCGTACAGGGACTCCTACAATGAGCAGTTCTTC. This sequence encodes CSVSPYRDSYNEQFF.